A single sample is the source of the 5 T cell receptor beta chains below, sequenced in a study of T cell repertoires in cytomegalovirus infection. These TCRs' antigens remain unknown. One entry per CDR3 protein, called by TCRdb with MiXCR from the reads. The sample includes fewer than 950,000 distinct CDR3 sequences, less than 35% of them seen just once. The sequencing here drew on cultured CD8+ T cells from PBMCs, taken from culture after CMV antigen stimulation. The receptors here all came from a human donor in good health (CMV status not recorded). Some clones in this sample may be carry-over from other donors' samples.

At least ten counts were recorded for this clonotype. The chain carries TRBV7-2 and TRBJ2-7; D unclear. The CDR3 is 13 amino acids. From germline, CDR1 is SGHTA and CDR2 FQGNSA. V gave up 5 bases and J gave up 4 bases, with 12 bases separating them. The CDR3 sequence: CASSPAPGYEQYV. Written as DNA, the CDR3 is TGTGCCAGCAGCCCCGCCCCTGGATACGAGCAGTACGTC.

CDR3 amino acids: CASGNRGTSYGYTF. The CDR3 coding sequence is TGTGCTAGTGGCAACAGGGGGACCTCCTATGGCTACACCTTC. The chain is built from TRBV12-5 and TRBJ1-2, with 8 bases matching TRBD1. Germline V lookup: CDR1 LGHNT, CDR2 FRNRAP. CDR3 length equals 14 residues. V lost 6 bases, J lost 4 bases, and 7 bases stayed unmatched.

This clonotype was seen more than once but under ten times. The CDR3: CATEGGTGRGGAFF. CDR3 bases: TGTGCCACCGAAGGAGGCACAGGGAGGGGGGGAGCTTTCTTT. The chain uses TRBV2 and TRBJ1-1; perhaps TRBD1 as D (6 bases). The CDR3 is 14 amino acids. V lost 10 bases to trimming and J lost 10 bases, with 25 bases between them. From germline, CDR1 is SNHLY and CDR2 FYNNEI.

The rearrangement joins TRBV20-1 to TRBJ2-5; 7 bases map to TRBD1. The V segment lost 0 bases and the J segment 4 bases; nucleotides outside the gene matches: 8. Germline CDR1 is DFQATT and CDR2 is SNEGSKA (reference sequence). The CDR3 extends over 15 amino acids. CDR3 sequence reads: CSARDPRTGLETQYF. CDR3 sequence (DNA): TGCAGTGCTAGAGACCCCCGGACAGGCTTAGAGACCCAGTACTTC.

V and J are TRBV2 and TRBJ1-4, with D maybe TRBD1 (6 bases). Deletions cut 4 bases from V and 0 bases from J, with 9 bases between. The germline V gene has CDR1 SNHLY and CDR2 FYNNEI. The CDR3 sequence is 15 residues long. The CDR3 reads CASSGTAATNEKLFF. DNA for the CDR3: TGTGCCAGCAGTGGGACAGCAGCAACTAATGAAAAACTGTTTTTT.